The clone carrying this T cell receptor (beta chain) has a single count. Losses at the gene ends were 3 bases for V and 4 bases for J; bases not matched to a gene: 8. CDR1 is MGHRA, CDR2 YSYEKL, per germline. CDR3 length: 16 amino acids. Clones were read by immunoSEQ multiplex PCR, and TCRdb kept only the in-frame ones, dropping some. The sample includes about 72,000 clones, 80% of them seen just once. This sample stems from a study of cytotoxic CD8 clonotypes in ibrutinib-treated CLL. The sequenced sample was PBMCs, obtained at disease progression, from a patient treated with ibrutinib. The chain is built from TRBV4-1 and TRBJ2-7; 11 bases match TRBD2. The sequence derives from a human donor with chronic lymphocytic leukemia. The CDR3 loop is CASSQHPGLAAYEQYF. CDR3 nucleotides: TGCGCCAGCAGCCAGCACCCGGGACTAGCGGCATACGAGCAGTACTTC.